Listed here is a single T cell receptor (beta chain). Trimming removed 3 bases at V and 4 bases at J, with 13 bases between. The CDR3 loop spans 14 amino acids. The germline gives CDR1 SGHRS, CDR2 YFSETQ. Once extracted for a subset, genomic DNA was divided evenly among several immunoSEQ plates. Data came from immunoSEQ multiplex PCR; TCRdb stores just in-frame clones and leaves some out. The repertoire includes around 600,000 clones, about 96% of them detected once, and roughly 0.055% sits in the top ten. This sample was taken from a study of shared clonotypes between healthy human individuals. On the study more broadly: Participating donors consisted of two women and a few men aged 18 to 49.

Sequenced sample: naive CD4+ T cells sorted from blood. Subset denoted: CD45RA+ positively selected. The chain employs TRBV5-1 and TRBJ2-5; D gene ambiguous. The TCR was taken from a woman in her twenties or thirties in good health. The CDR3 DNA reads as TGCGCCAGCAGCTGGCCGGGCCCTGGAGAGACCCAGTACTTC. This gives the protein CASSWPGPGETQYF. The full variable domain, its missing parts supplied by reference TRBV5-1 and TRBJ2-5, is KAGVTQTPRYLIKTRGQQVTLSCSPISGHRSVSWYQQTPGQGLQFLFEYFSETQRNKGNFPGRFSGRQFSNSRSEMNVSTLELGDSALYLCASSWPGPGETQYFGPGTRLLVL.